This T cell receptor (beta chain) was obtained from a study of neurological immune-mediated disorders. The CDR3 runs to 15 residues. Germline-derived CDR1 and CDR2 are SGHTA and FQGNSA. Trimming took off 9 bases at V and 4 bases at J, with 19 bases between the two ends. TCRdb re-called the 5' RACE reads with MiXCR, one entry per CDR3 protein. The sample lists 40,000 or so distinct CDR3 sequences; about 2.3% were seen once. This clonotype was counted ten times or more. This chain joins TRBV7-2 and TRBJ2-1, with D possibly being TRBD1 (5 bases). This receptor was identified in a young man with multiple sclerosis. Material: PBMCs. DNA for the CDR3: TGTGCCAGTCAGGGTGGTGGGTCCCCTTACAATGAGCAGTTCTTC. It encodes CASQGGGSPYNEQFF.